Sequencing of this T cell receptor beta chain was carried out in a study of T cell repertoires in ileal Crohn's disease. Indicated time point: proximal margin of the surgical specimen (macroscopically non-inflamed). Only in-frame clones appear in the TCRdb table, and some are missing; sequencing was by immunoSEQ multiplex PCR. The repertoire holds 7,000 to 7,500 clones, about 78% seen once, with 43% in the top ten. This CDR3 is built from 12 residues. Trimming shortened V by 4 bases and J by 6 bases, and 9 bases separated the two germline ends. Germline CDR1 reads MDHEN; CDR2 reads SYDVKM. Sequenced sample: ileal tissue. This chain links TRBV28 with TRBJ1-1; D remains unclear. The sequence derives from an adult with Crohn's disease. The CDR3 DNA follows: TGTGCCAGCAGTTCACGTGCCCCTGAAGCTTTCTTT. Translated: CASSSRAPEAFF.